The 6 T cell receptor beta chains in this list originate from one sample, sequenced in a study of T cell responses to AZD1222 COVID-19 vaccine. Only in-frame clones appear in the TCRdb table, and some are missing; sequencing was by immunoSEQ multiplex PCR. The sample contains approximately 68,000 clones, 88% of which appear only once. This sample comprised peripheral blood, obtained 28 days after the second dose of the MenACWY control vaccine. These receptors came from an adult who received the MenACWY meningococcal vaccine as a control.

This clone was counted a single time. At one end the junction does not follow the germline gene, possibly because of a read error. CDR3: CAGHIIRRVQGTQYF. The CDR3 bases are TGTGCCGGACATATTATCAGGAGGGTTCAAGGGACCCAGTACTTC. V gene TRBV3-1 (or the pseudogene TRBV3-2) combines with J gene TRBJ2-5; D is perhaps TRBD2 (6 bases). CDR1 is LGHDT and CDR2 is YNNKEL in the germline V gene (reference sequence). The CDR3 runs to 15 residues.

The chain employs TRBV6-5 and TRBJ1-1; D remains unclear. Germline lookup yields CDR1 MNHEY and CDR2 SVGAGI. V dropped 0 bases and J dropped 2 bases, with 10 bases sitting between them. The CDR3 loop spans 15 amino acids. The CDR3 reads CASSYSGPPNTEAFF. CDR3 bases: TGTGCCAGCAGTTACTCCGGACCGCCCAACACTGAAGCTTTCTTT.

CDR3 sequence (DNA): TGTGCCAGCAGCTCGCCCTGGACTAGCGGGAGGGCCAGTGATTCCTACGAGCAGTACTTC. This translates into CASSSPWTSGRASDSYEQYF. V usage is TRBV7-8 and J usage is TRBJ2-7; 15 positions agree with TRBD2. The germline gives CDR1 SGHVS, CDR2 FQNEAQ. V shed 4 bases and J 1 base; nucleotides not matched to a gene: 14. CDR3 length: 20 residues.

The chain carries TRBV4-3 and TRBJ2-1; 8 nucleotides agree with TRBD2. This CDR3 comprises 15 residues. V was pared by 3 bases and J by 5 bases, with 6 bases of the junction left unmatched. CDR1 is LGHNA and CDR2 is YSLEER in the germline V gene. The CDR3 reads CASSHEAGVHNEQFF. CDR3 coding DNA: TGCGCCAGCAGCCACGAAGCGGGAGTACACAATGAGCAGTTCTTC.

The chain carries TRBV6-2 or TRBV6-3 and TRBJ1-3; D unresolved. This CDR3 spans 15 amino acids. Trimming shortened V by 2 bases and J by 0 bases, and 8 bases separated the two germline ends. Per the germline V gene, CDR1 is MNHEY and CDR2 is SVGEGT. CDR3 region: CASSYVGRSGNTIYF. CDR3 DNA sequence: TGTGCCAGCAGTTACGTCGGACGCTCTGGAAACACCATATATTTT.

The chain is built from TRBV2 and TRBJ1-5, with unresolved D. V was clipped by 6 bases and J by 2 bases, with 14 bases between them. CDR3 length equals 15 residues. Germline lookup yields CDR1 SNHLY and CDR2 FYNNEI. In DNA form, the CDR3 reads TGTGCCAGCAGCGGGAGGACGGGAGGCAATCAGCCCCAGCATTTT. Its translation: CASSGRTGGNQPQHF.